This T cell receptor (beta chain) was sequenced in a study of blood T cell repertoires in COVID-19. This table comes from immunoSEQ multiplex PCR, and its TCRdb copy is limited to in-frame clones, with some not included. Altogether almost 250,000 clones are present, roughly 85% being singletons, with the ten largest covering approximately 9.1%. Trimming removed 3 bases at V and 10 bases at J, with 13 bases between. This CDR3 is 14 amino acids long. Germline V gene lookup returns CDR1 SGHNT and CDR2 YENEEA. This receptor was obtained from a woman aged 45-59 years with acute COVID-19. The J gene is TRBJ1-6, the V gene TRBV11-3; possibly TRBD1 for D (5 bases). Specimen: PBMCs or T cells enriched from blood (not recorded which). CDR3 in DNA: TGTGCCAGCAGCTTCTCCGGGGGAGGGTCACCCCTCCACTTT. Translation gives CASSFSGGGSPLHF.